This T cell receptor beta chain was captured by sequencing in a study of human T cells and chemical hapten exposure. Study as a whole: The patients were mostly female; they had alopecia areata, totalis or universalis.

TCRdb redid the calling of the RACE reads with MiXCR, one entry per CDR3 protein. The profile shows more than 80,000 distinct CDR3 sequences, 8.5% to 12% of them singletons. The study's findings and limits: Because they had alopecia, donors may respond immunologically unlike healthy people.

This clonotype was observed a handful of times. The antigen is unknown. Described time point: patch test 2, 6 weeks after DPC sensitization. Documented treatment: therapeutic diphenylcyclopropenone sensitization with weekly scalp DPC. Researchers sampled blood before each patch test went on. The receptor was isolated from a woman between 50 and 59 years old with alopecia areata. Some clones in this sample may be carry-over from other donors' samples. The sample was whole blood, taken in connection with sensitization to the hapten diphenylcyclopropenone (DPC).

CDR3 sequence: CAWTGSTDTQYF. As DNA, the CDR3 is TGTGCCTGGACAGGGAGCACAGATACGCAGTATTTT. The chain employs TRBV30 and TRBJ2-3; tentative D call: TRBD1 (5 bases). Germline-derived CDR1 and CDR2 are GTSNPN and SVGIG (reference sequence). V gave up 4 bases and J gave up 0 bases, with 5 bases separating them. The CDR3 has 12 amino acids.